A single sample gave rise to the 3 T cell receptor beta chains below, sequenced in a study of blood T cells in healthy people across ages. It was with a sample-barcoded 5' primer and a J-beta primer mix that a second PCR of roughly 6 to 12 cycles was run. Using its own MiXCR run on the 5' RACE reads, TCRdb lists one record per CDR3 protein. The table records 1 million or so distinct CDR3 sequences, around 25% of them present only once. Separately, the same data were catalogued under a study of T cells of mothers and their children.

Sequenced: blood. Every receptor here comes from a girl aged 2-9 years in good health.

This clonotype has just one count. The rearrangement uses TRBV12-3 or TRBV12-4 and TRBJ2-5; 8 bases are a match to TRBD2. The CDR3 sequence is 15 residues long. V shed 1 base, J shed 5 bases, and the junction held 6 bases outside the gene matches. CDR3 region: CASSLGSASGETQYF. CDR3 DNA: TGTGCCAGCAGTTTAGGTTCGGCTAGCGGGGAGACCCAGTACTTC.

This clonotype has just a few counts. The chain uses TRBV15 and TRBJ2-1, with 7 bases lining up with TRBD2. The junction had 4 bases not matched to a gene; V was cut back by 0 bases and J by 5 bases. The CDR3 runs 15 residues. Germline lookup yields CDR1 LNHNV and CDR2 YYDKDF (reference sequence). The CDR3 loop is CATSREGLLDNEQFF. As DNA, the CDR3 is TGTGCCACCAGCAGAGAGGGACTACTTGACAATGAGCAGTTCTTC.

To note about this clonotype: The germline gene is not matched at one end of the junction; a read error may be the cause. The chain is built from TRBV25-1 and TRBJ1-2, with a weak D call TRBD1 (6 bases). This CDR3 is built from 17 residues. Germline values: CDR1 MGHDK, CDR2 SYGVNS. The CDR3 nucleotides read TGTGCCGGCAGTGATCCGTATCCAGGGGCCGGGTTGAGTGGCTACACCTTC. Translated, it gives CAGSDPYPGAGLSGYTF.